The T cell receptor beta chain under discussion was sequenced for a study of read filtering for tumor transcriptome and immune sequencing. On the study more broadly: Patients were some 16 male and some 15 female, mean age around 70 years, range roughly 47 to 85. TCR-mapped reads were about 3.5 to 11 million with IR-seq versus about 85 to 1273 with RNA-seq.

There are a few counts of this clonotype. Antigen specificity is unknown. The library was built from 400 to 500 ng RNA with molecular barcoded adaptors for alpha/delta and beta/gamma chains. TCRdb recomputed calls from the reads with MiXCR, one row per CDR3 protein. The sample yields more than 45,000 distinct CDR3 sequences, roughly 19% seen once. Study results and limitations: The CD138-negative fraction was mixed bone marrow immune cells, not pure T cells.

CDR1 is LGHNT, CDR2 FRNRAP, per germline. The CDR3 extends over 15 amino acids. Trimming stripped 5 bases from V and 0 bases from J, with 11 bases between. Sampling of bone marrow took place during active disease in every patient. The clonotype comes from a donor older than 35 with multiple myeloma. V and J are TRBV12-5 and TRBJ1-3; no reliable D call. The sequenced material came from a population of CD138-negative cells sorted from bone marrow. The CDR3 DNA is TGTGCTAGTGGTCGGACGGCCTACTCTGGAAACACCATATATTTT. Translation: CASGRTAYSGNTIYF.